This T cell receptor beta chain was obtained from a study of cytomegalovirus exposure and HLA in healthy donors. Study-level points and caveats: Later genetic work tied a missense DCLRE1C variant to beta-chain V and J trimming. Among TCR beta chains of equal frequency, HLA-associated ones were more clonally expanded in a later analysis. CMV antigen specificity was confirmed in vitro for a few CMV-associated chains.

Trimming removed 4 bases at V and 4 bases at J, with 15 bases between. This CDR3 comprises 14 residues. Germline V CDR1 and CDR2: GTSNPN, SVGIG (reference sequence). With 60 Vbeta and 13 Jbeta primers, the PCR was carried out. The assay was immunoSEQ multiplex PCR, and TCRdb's table has in-frame clones only and misses some. The repertoire holds around 150,000 clones, with about 66% as singletons. Concerning this clone: Its antigen is unknown.

Input material: PBMCs. The chain carries TRBV30 and TRBJ2-3; perhaps TRBD2 as D (6 bases). The TCR comes from a human donor in good health. DNA for the CDR3: TGTGCCTGGATGGGACTCCCTGAGGCAGATACGCAGTATTTT. As protein: CAWMGLPEADTQYF.